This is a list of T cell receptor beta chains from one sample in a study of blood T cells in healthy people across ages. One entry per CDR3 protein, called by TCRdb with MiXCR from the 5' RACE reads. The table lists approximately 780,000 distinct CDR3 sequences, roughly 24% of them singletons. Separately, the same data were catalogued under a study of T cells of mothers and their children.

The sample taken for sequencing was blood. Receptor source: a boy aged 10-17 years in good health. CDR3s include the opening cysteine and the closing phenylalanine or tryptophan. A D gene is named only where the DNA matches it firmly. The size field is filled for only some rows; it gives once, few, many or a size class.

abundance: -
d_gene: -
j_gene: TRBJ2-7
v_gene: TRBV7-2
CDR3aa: CACSLGITYEQYF
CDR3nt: TGTGCCTGCAGCTTAGGGATTACCTACGAGCAGTACTTC

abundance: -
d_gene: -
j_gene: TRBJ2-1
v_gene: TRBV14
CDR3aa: CASSQAFNNEQFF
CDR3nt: TGTGCCAGCAGCCAGGCCTTTAACAATGAGCAGTTCTTC

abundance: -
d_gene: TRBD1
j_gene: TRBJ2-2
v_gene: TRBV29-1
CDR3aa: CSAGQDLLTGELFF
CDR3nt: TGCAGCGCCGGACAGGACCTACTGACCGGGGAGCTGTTTTTT

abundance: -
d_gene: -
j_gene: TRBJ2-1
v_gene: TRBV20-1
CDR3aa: CSASALGRAKNEQFF
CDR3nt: TGCAGTGCTAGCGCCCTGGGCAGGGCGAAAAATGAGCAGTTCTTC

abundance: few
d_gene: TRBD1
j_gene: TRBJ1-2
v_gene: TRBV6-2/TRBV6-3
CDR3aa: CASNQQGAQNYGYTF
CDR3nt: TGTGCCAGCAATCAACAGGGGGCGCAAAACTATGGCTACACCTTC

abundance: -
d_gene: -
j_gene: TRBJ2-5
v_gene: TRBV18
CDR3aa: CASSPTSSQETQYF
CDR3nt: TGTGCCAGCTCACCCACGTCTAGCCAAGAGACCCAGTACTTC

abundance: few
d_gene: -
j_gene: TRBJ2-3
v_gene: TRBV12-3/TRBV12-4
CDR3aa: CASSPIKDTQYF
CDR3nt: TGTGCCAGCAGTCCCATCAAAGATACGCAGTATTTT

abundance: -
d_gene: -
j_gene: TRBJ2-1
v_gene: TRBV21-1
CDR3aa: CASSKAPTDFTYNEQFF
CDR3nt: TGTGCCAGCAGCAAAGCACCGACAGATTTCACCTACAATGAGCAGTTCTTC

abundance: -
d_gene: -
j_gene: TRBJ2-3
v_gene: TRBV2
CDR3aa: CASSEYTQYF
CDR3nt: TGTGCCAGCAGTGAATATACGCAGTATTTT

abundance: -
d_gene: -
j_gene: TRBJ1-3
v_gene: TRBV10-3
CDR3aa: CAISGGSDPGNTIYF
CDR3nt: TGTGCCATCAGTGGGGGATCGGATCCTGGAAACACCATATATTTT

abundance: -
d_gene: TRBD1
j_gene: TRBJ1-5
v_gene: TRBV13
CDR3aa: CASSLGGTGGQPQHF
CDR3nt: TGTGCCAGCAGCTTGGGTGGGACAGGGGGACAGCCCCAGCATTTT

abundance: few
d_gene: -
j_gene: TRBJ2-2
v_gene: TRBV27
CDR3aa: CASSLLGGKDTGELFF
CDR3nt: TGTGCCAGCAGTTTATTGGGGGGTAAAGACACCGGGGAGCTGTTTTTT

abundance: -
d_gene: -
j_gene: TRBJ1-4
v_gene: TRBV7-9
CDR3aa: CASSLGGNDEKLFF
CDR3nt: TGTGCCAGCAGCTTAGGGGGAAATGACGAAAAACTGTTTTTT

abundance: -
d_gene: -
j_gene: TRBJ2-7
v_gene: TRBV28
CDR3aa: CASSAKVYEQYF
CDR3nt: TGTGCCAGCAGTGCTAAGGTCTACGAGCAGTACTTC

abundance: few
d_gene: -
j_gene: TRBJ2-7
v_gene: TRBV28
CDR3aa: CAAGGAGEQYF
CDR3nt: TGTGCCGCCGGGGGCGCGGGCGAGCAGTACTTC

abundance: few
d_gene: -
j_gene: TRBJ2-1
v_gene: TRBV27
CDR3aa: CASSLKTGGYEQFF
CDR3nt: TGTGCCAGCAGTTTAAAAACGGGGGGCTATGAGCAGTTCTTC

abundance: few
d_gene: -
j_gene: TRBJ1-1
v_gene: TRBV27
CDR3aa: CASSFKGQNTEAFF
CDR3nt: TGTGCCAGCAGTTTTAAGGGTCAGAACACTGAAGCTTTCTTT

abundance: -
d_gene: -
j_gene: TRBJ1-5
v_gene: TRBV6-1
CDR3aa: CASSETAGLSQPQHF
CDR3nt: TGTGCCAGCAGTGAAACGGCAGGGTTATCTCAGCCCCAGCATTTT

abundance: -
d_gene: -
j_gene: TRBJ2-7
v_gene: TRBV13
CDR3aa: CASSLTGRDSYEQYF
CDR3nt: TGTGCCAGCAGCCTAACCGGCAGGGACTCCTACGAGCAGTACTTC

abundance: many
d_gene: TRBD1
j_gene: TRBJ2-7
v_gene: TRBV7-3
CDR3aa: CASSLTGTGGYEQYF
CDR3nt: TGCGCCAGCAGCTTAACCGGGACAGGGGGATACGAGCAGTACTTC

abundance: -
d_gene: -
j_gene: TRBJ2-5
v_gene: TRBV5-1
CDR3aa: CASAGEGGLETQYF
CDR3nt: TGCGCCAGCGCCGGCGAGGGGGGCCTTGAGACCCAGTACTTC

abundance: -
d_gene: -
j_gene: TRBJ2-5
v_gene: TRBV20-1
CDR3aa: CSAPAGGEQETQYF
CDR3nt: TGCAGTGCCCCGGCAGGGGGGGAACAAGAGACCCAGTACTTC

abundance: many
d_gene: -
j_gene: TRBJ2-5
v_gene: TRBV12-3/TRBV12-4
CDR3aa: CASSAPGRETQYF
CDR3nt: TGTGCCAGCAGTGCCCCAGGGCGGGAGACCCAGTACTTC

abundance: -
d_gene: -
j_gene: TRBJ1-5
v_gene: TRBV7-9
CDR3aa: CASSLEGGVGQPQHF
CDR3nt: TGTGCCAGCAGCTTAGAGGGTGGGGTCGGGCAGCCCCAGCATTTT

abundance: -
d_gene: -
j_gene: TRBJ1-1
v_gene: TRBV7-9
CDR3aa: CASSLIEPLNTAEAFF
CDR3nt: TGTGCCAGCAGCCTTATCGAACCTTTGAACACCGCTGAAGCTTTCTTT

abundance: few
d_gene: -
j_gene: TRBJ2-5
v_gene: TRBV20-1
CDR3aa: CSANPDNYQETQYF
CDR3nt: TGCAGTGCTAACCCGGACAACTACCAAGAGACCCAGTACTTC

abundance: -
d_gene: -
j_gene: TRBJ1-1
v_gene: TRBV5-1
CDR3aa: CASSTGHGNTEAFF
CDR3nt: TGCGCCAGCAGCACGGGACACGGGAACACTGAAGCTTTCTTT

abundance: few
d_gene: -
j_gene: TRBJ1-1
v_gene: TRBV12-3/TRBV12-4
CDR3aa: CASSPRGSGTEAFF
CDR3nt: TGTGCCAGCAGTCCCCGGGGGAGCGGCACTGAAGCTTTCTTT

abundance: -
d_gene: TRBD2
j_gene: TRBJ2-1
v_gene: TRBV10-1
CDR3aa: CASSDLAGGINEQFF
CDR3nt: TGCGCCAGCAGCGACTTAGCGGGGGGGATCAATGAGCAGTTCTTC

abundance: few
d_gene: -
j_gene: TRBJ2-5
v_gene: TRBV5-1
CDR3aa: CASSFGGLIQETQYF
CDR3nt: TGCGCCAGCAGCTTCGGGGGGCTAATACAAGAGACCCAGTACTTC

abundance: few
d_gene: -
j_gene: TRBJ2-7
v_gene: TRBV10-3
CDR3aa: CAIGRTSPYEQYF
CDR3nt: TGTGCCATCGGGAGGACATCCCCCTACGAGCAGTACTTC

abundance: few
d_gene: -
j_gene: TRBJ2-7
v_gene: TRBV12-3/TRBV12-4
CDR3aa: CASSLNSRRAYEQYF
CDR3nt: TGTGCCAGTAGTTTAAACTCCCGCAGGGCCTACGAGCAGTACTTC

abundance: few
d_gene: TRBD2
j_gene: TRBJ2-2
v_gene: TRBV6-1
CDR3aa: CASILVAGLAGELFF
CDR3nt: TGTGCCAGTATATTAGTAGCGGGGTTGGCCGGGGAGCTGTTTTTT

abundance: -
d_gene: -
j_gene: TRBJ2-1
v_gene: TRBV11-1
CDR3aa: CASSRTPTRQFF
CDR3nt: TGTGCCAGCAGCCGGACCCCCACCCGACAGTTCTTC

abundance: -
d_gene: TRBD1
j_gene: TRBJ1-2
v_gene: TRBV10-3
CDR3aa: CAISPGTGGSYGYTF
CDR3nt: TGTGCCATCAGTCCCGGGACAGGGGGCTCTTATGGCTACACCTTC

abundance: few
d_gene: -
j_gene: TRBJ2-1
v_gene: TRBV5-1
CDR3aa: CASSDRGAQYNEQFF
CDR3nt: TGCGCCAGCAGCGACCGGGGGGCTCAATACAATGAGCAGTTCTTC

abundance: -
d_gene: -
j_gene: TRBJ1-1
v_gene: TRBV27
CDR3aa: CASSLWGMTEAFF
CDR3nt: TGTGCCAGCAGTTTATGGGGGATGACTGAAGCTTTCTTT

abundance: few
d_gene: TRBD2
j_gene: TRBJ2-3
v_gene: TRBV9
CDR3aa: CASSGLPGLSTDTQYF
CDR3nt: TGTGCCAGCAGCGGATTACCGGGACTAAGCACAGATACGCAGTATTTT

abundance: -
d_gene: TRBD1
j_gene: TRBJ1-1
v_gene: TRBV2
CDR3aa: CASLQQGPEAFF
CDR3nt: TGTGCCAGCCTTCAACAGGGGCCTGAAGCTTTCTTT

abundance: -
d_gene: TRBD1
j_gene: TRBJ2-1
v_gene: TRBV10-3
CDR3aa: CAISAGQGDEQFF
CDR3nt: TGTGCCATCAGTGCGGGACAGGGCGATGAGCAGTTCTTC

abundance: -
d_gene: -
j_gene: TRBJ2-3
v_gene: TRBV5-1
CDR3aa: CASSFGERADTQYF
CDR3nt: TGCGCCAGCAGCTTCGGGGAACGGGCAGATACGCAGTATTTT

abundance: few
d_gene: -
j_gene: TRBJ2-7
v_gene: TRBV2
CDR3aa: CASSEREGGYEQYF
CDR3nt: TGTGCCAGCAGTGAGCGGGAAGGGGGCTACGAGCAGTACTTC

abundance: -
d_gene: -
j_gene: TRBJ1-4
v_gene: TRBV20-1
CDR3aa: CSARVAGAGGEKLFF
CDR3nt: TGCAGTGCTAGAGTGGCTGGGGCTGGAGGTGAAAAACTGTTTTTT

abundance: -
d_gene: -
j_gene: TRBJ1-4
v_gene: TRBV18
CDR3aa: CASSQDRSPALNEKLFF
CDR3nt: TGTGCCAGCTCACAAGATAGATCCCCAGCCCTTAATGAAAAACTGTTTTTT

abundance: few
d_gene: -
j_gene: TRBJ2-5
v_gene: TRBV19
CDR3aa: CASSQGFRETQYF
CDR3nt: TGTGCCAGTAGCCAGGGGTTTCGGGAGACTCAGTACTTC

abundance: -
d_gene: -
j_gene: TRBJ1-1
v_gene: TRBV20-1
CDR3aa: CSARERGVFLTEAFF
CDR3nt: TGCAGTGCTAGGGAACGTGGGGTTTTTTTGACTGAAGCTTTCTTT